This record covers a single TCR beta chain. The data originate from a study of Ad26.COV2.S vaccination and SARS-CoV-2 variants. The method was immunoSEQ multiplex PCR; TCRdb's version includes in-frame clones alone and lacks a portion of them. The table shows 350,000 to 500,000 clones, with roughly 87% occurring only once. The V gene's germline CDR1 is SGHKS and CDR2 YYEKEE (reference sequence). This CDR3 region has 11 residues. With 3 bases removed from V and 4 bases from J, the gap between germline ends came to 3 bases. This sample's treatment: roughly 20 received Ad26.COV2.S at low or high dose, single or two shots; roughly five received placebo; per-sample allocation not given. Samples came from day 63 after the first vaccine or placebo injection.

This chain joins TRBV5-5 and TRBJ2-3; D remains ambiguous. The sample here was peripheral blood, taken in a trial of Ad26.COV2.S vaccine versus placebo. The clonotype was recovered from a person between 18 and 59 years old who received the Ad26.COV2.S COVID-19 vaccine or a placebo. CDR3 DNA: TGTGCCAGCAGCTATTCAGATACGCAGTATTTT. Residues: CASSYSDTQYF.